This entry lists 5 T cell receptor beta chains sequenced from one sample in a study of cytomegalovirus exposure and HLA in healthy donors. With 60 Vbeta and 13 Jbeta primers, the PCR was carried out. Assay: immunoSEQ multiplex PCR; the TCRdb copy retains only in-frame clones and omits some. The repertoire consists of about 40,000 clones, with 55% to 75% occurring once and the leading ten covering about 11%. Sequenced: PBMCs. The origin of the receptors is a man aged 60 to 75 in good health and CMV-seropositive.

This clone turned up a few times. V usage is TRBV11-2 and J usage is TRBJ1-1; D is undetermined. The CDR3 totals 13 residues. Germline CDR1 and CDR2: SGHAT and FQNNGV. V lost 0 bases, J lost 7 bases, and 9 bases lay in between. This chain's CDR3 is CASSLEVRVEAFF. DNA for the CDR3: TGTGCCAGCAGCTTAGAAGTGCGTGTTGAAGCTTTCTTT.

The chain employs TRBV18 and TRBJ2-7, with TRBD1 identical over 7 bases. The trim removed 6 bases at V and 2 bases at J, leaving 13 bases unmatched. This CDR3 spans 16 amino acids. Germline CDR1 and CDR2: KGHSH and LQKENI. The CDR3 reads CASSPGARDRPYEQYF. The CDR3 DNA sequence: TGTGCCAGCTCCCCGGGTGCCCGGGACAGACCCTACGAGCAGTACTTC.

The chain joins TRBV30 to TRBJ1-4; 9 bases map to TRBD1. The germline CDR1 and CDR2 sequences are GTSNPN and SVGIG (reference sequence). The J segment lost 2 bases and the V segment lost 0 bases, leaving 7 bases of the junction unmatched. There are 17 residues in the CDR3. CDR3 nucleotide sequence: TGTGCCTGGAGTGTCGGGACAGGGTATCCTACTAATGAAAAACTGTTTTTT. Its protein product is CAWSVGTGYPTNEKLFF.

The rearrangement joins TRBV19 to TRBJ1-1, with TRBD1 identical over 7 bases. The CDR3 spans 13 residues. V lost 5 bases and J lost 1; bases outside the gene matches: 1. Germline-derived CDR1 and CDR2 are LNHDA and SQIVND (reference sequence). CDR3 nucleotides: TGTGCCAGTAGTCGGGACAGGAACACTGAAGCTTTCTTT. Translation: CASSRDRNTEAFF.

This rearrangement joins TRBV25-1 to TRBJ1-4, with 7 bases that match TRBD1. Trimming removed 3 bases from V and 9 bases from J; junction bases left unmatched: 13. This CDR3 is built from 16 residues. Per germline, CDR1 MGHDK and CDR2 SYGVNS. In nucleotides, the CDR3 is TGTGCCAGCAGTGACGGACAGGAAAGTTTTCTCAAAAAACTGTTTTTT. Amino acid sequence: CASSDGQESFLKKLFF.